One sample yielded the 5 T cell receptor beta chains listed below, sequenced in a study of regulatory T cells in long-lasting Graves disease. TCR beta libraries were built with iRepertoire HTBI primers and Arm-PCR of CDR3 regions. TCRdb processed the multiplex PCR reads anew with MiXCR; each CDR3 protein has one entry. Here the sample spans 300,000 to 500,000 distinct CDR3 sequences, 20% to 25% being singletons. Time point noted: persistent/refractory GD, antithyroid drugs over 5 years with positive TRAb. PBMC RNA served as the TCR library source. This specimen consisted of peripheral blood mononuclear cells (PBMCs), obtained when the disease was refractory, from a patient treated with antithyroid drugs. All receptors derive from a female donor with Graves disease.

CDR3 sequence reads: CASSLRTSGYSWRNEQYF. The CDR3 DNA sequence: TGTGCCAGCTCACTACGGACTAGCGGTTATTCCTGGCGGAATGAGCAGTACTTC. The genes are TRBV18 and TRBJ2-5, with 10 positions matching TRBD2. The CDR3 has 18 amino acids. Germline V lookup: CDR1 KGHSH, CDR2 LQKENI. V lost 4 bases to trimming and J lost 11 bases; unmatched junction nucleotides: 22.

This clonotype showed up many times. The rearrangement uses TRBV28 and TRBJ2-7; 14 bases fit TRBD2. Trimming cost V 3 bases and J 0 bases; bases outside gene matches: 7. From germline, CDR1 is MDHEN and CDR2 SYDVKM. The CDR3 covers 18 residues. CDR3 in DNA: TGTGCCAGCAGTTTCATGACTAGCGGGAGGGATCGCTCCTACGAGCAGTACTTC. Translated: CASSFMTSGRDRSYEQYF.

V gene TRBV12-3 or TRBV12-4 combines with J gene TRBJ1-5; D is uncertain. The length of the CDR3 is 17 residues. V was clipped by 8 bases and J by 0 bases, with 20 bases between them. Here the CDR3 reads CASQRAATLYSNQPQHF. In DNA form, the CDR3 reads TGTGCCAGCCAAAGGGCCGCCACCCTTTATAGCAATCAGCCCCAGCATTTT.

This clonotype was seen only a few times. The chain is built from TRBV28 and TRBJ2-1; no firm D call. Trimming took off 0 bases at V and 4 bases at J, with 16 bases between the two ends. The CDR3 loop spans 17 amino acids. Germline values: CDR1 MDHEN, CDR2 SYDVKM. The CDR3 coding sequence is TGTGCCAGCAGTTTATGGGCCAGCCACTTGGGTTACAATGAGCAGTTCTTC. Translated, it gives CASSLWASHLGYNEQFF.

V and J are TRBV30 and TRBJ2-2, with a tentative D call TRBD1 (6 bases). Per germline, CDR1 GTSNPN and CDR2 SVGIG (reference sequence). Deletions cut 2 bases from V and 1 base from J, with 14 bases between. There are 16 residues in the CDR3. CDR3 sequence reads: CAWSLTGTLNTGELFF. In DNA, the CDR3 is TGTGCCTGGAGTCTCACCGGGACACTGAACACCGGGGAGCTGTTTTTT.